This T cell receptor (beta chain) was obtained from a study of cytomegalovirus exposure and HLA in healthy donors. As for the study in general: A later analysis reported the same platform for the 90 to 150 validation repertoires and the 500 to 750 first-cohort repertoires.

The method was immunoSEQ multiplex PCR; TCRdb's version includes in-frame clones alone and lacks a portion of them. The table includes some 240,000 clones, around four fifths detected once. Comments on this clone: Its antigen is not known.

The study drew the donors from its approximately 110-subject validation cohort, separate from the approximately 670-subject first cohort. General observations from the study: The dataset shows that most TCR sequences were rare, while some public TCRs occurred in many donors.

The CDR3 length is 13 residues. Trimming shortened V by 4 bases and J by 0 bases, and 6 bases separated the two germline ends. CDR1 and CDR2 (germline): WSHSY, SAAADI. The chain combines TRBV10-2 with TRBJ1-1, with no clear D. The sample was PBMCs. The sequence derives from a woman younger than 30 in good health and CMV-seronegative. CDR3 residues: CASSGILNTEAFF. The CDR3 DNA is TGCGCCAGCAGTGGAATCCTGAACACTGAAGCTTTCTTT.